The 13 T cell receptor beta chains reported below all come from one sample, sequenced in a study of Ad26.COV2.S vaccination and SARS-CoV-2 variants. Treatment described: approximately 18 received Ad26.COV2.S at low or high dose, single or two shots; roughly five received placebo; per-sample allocation not given. The samples were gathered on day 63 after the first injection of vaccine or placebo. Assay used: immunoSEQ multiplex PCR; TCRdb lists only in-frame clones, some missing. The sample carries around 300,000 clones, 86% recorded once. Sequenced material: peripheral blood, taken in a trial of Ad26.COV2.S vaccine versus placebo. The origin of the receptors is a person aged 18-60 years who received the Ad26.COV2.S COVID-19 vaccine or a placebo.

This clone was seen a handful of times. The J gene is TRBJ1-6, the V gene TRBV13, with D unclear. Between the trimmed V and J ends, which lost 0 bases and 0 bases, there was a span of 12 bases. CDR3 length: 18 residues. Germline V CDR1 and CDR2: PRHDT, FYEKMQ (reference sequence). The CDR3 DNA is TGTGCCAGCAGCTTAGGGACACAAGTGAGCTCCTATAATTCACCCCTCCACTTT. Protein sequence: CASSLGTQVSSYNSPLHF.

As for this clone: A junction end diverges from the germline sequence, so it may reflect a read error. The chain couples TRBV28 to TRBJ1-6, with D possibly TRBD1 on 5 matching bases. Germline-derived CDR1 and CDR2 are MDHEN and SYDVKM. The CDR3 spans 17 residues. The CDR3 nucleotides are TGTGCCAGCAGTCTTACTTCCCGAGACAGAAATAACTCACCCCTCCACTTT. This sequence encodes CASSLTSRDRNNSPLHF.

V and J are TRBV4-1 and TRBJ1-6, with D possibly matching TRBD1 (5 bases). This CDR3 spans 14 amino acids. Trimming took 0 bases from V and 11 from J, leaving 11 bases between them. Germline V gene sequence: CDR1 MGHRA, CDR2 YSYEKL. The CDR3 loop reads CASSQEKGLTPLHF. CDR3 bases: TGCGCCAGCAGCCAAGAAAAGGGGTTGACACCCCTCCACTTT.

The table lists this clone with a count of one. The CDR3 region is CASRGGAAYEQYF. The CDR3 nucleotides are TGTGCCAGCAGGGGGGGGGCGGCCTACGAGCAGTACTTC. The chain employs TRBV6-5 and TRBJ2-7, with D maybe TRBD2 (7 bases). Trimming took off 6 bases at V and 2 bases at J, with 11 bases between the two ends. The germline V gene encodes CDR1 MNHEY and CDR2 SVGAGI. The CDR3 is made up of 13 amino acids.

The chain combines TRBV7-3 with TRBJ2-1, with 8 bases fitting TRBD2. The CDR3 length is 14 residues. The J segment lost 7 bases and the V segment lost 5 bases, leaving 7 bases of the junction unmatched. Looked up from germline, CDR1 is SGHTA and CDR2 is FQGTGA. The CDR3 coding sequence is TGTGCCAGCAGCGTACAAGCGGGAGAAAATGAGCAGTTCTTC. It codes for CASSVQAGENEQFF.

The chain uses TRBV6-5 and TRBJ2-7; D not certain. Germline V CDR1 and CDR2: MNHEY, SVGAGI. The CDR3 is made up of 13 amino acids. The V end lost 0 bases, the J end lost 5 bases, and 8 bases lay between the germline ends. CDR3 DNA: TGTGCCAGCAGTTACTCGATAAGCAACGAGCAGTACTTC. Translating it yields CASSYSISNEQYF.

V is TRBV6-2 or TRBV6-3 and J is TRBJ2-1; 7 bases agree with TRBD1. J gave up 9 bases and V 5 bases, and 13 bases lay outside the gene matches. CDR3 length: 15 amino acids. Looked up from germline, CDR1 is MNHEY and CDR2 is SVGEGT. CDR3 sequence: CASSLDSGTVGEQFF. The CDR3 bases are TGTGCCAGCAGTCTCGATTCCGGGACAGTTGGTGAGCAGTTCTTC.

This clone turned up a few times. V is TRBV6-2 or TRBV6-3 and J is TRBJ1-2; D not certain. The CDR3 sequence is 12 residues long. From germline, CDR1 is MNHEY and CDR2 SVGEGT. V shed 7 bases and J shed 6 bases, with 12 bases lying between them. The CDR3 reads CASTPFGDGYTF. The CDR3 coding sequence is TGTGCCAGCACCCCTTTCGGGGATGGCTACACCTTC.

The rearrangement uses TRBV3-1 (or the pseudogene TRBV3-2) and TRBJ1-2; no definite D call. CDR3 size: 13 residues. Trimming shortened V by 1 base and J by 7 bases, and 10 bases separated the two germline ends. Germline assignment: CDR1 LGHDT and CDR2 YNNKEL (reference sequence). The CDR3 loop is CASSQGLPGGYTF. The CDR3, as DNA: TGTGCCAGCAGCCAAGGCCTCCCGGGTGGCTACACCTTC.

V gene TRBV4-2 combines with J gene TRBJ1-3, with D maybe TRBD1 (5 bases). The CDR3 length is 15 residues. CDR1 and CDR2 from the germline V gene are LGHNA and YNFKEQ. Trimming removed 1 base from V and 0 bases from J, with 7 bases in between. For the CDR3, the DNA is TGTGCCAGCAGCCAAGGGGACTACTCTGGAAACACCATATATTTT. Protein sequence: CASSQGDYSGNTIYF.

This clone was observed once. The chain combines TRBV19 with TRBJ1-2; 8 positions match TRBD1. The ends lost 6 bases at V and 4 bases at J; junction bases unmatched: 7. This CDR3 is 14 amino acids long. CDR1 LNHDA and CDR2 SQIVND come from the germline V gene (reference sequence). The CDR3 DNA reads TGTGCCAGTAGCCGACAGGGGATAATCTATGGCTACACCTTC. Amino acid sequence: CASSRQGIIYGYTF.

This chain links TRBV6-2 or TRBV6-3 with TRBJ2-1; 8 bases map to TRBD2. J was trimmed by 7 bases and V by 4 bases; bases with no gene match: 3. CDR3 length equals 13 residues. Germline V gene data show CDR1 as MNHEY and CDR2 as SVGEGT. The CDR3 reads CASSWGTRNEQFF. CDR3 nucleotide sequence: TGTGCCAGCAGTTGGGGGACTAGAAATGAGCAGTTCTTC.

The rearrangement uses TRBV18 and TRBJ2-7; 12 bases map to TRBD2. The CDR3 is 16 residues long. CDR1 KGHSH and CDR2 LQKENI come from the germline V gene. The ends lost 3 bases at V and 6 bases at J; junction bases unmatched: 9. CDR3 nucleotide sequence: TGTGCCAGCTCACCCTTGACTAGCGGGAGTTTGGCCGAGCAGTACTTC. This codes for CASSPLTSGSLAEQYF.